The sequence of this T cell receptor (beta chain) was determined in a study of shared clonotypes between healthy human individuals. Naive CD8 cells lacked CD45RO and underwent positive selection for CCR7, leaving out terminally differentiated effector memory CD45RA+ cells. Nashville, Tennessee was home to all donors, each a Caucasian adult. Trimming took 5 bases from V and 1 from J; bases not matched to a gene: 3. In germline, CDR1 is SGHVS, CDR2 FQNEAQ. CDR3 length: 16 residues. A deep-level run was used for the assay. Per the original data handling: ImmunoSEQ output lacked quality scores and full-length reads, limiting matched filtering. Clones were read by immunoSEQ multiplex PCR, and TCRdb kept only the in-frame ones, dropping some. That table gives V, J and clone size, and the DNA gave D and trimming. This sample carries about 1.9 million clones, just over 90% of them seen once, and the ten largest clones take approximately 1.7%.

Findings and limits, study-wide: Sequencing depth was expected to affect clonotype sharing among donors.

A single count supports this clone. Its antigen is still unknown. The identical CDR3 is also encoded by other nucleotide sequences in the sample. The sequenced sample was naive CD8+ T cells from PBMCs. This sequence was found in a man aged 18-30 years in good health. Some clones in this sample may be carry-over from other donors' samples. This chain joins TRBV7-8 and TRBJ2-2; 11 nucleotides line up with TRBD2. The CDR3 DNA follows: TGTGCCAGCAGCCCCGGACTAGCGGGGAACACCGGGGAGCTGTTTTTT. Encoded protein: CASSPGLAGNTGELFF.